This is a list of T cell receptor beta chains from one sample in a study of Ad26.COV2.S vaccination and SARS-CoV-2 variants. The assay was immunoSEQ multiplex PCR, and TCRdb's table has in-frame clones only and misses some. The table shows 440,000 or so clones, with 90% occurring only once. The specimen comprised peripheral blood, sampled in a trial of Ad26.COV2.S vaccine versus placebo. Receptors were obtained from a person between 18 and 65 years old who received the Ad26.COV2.S COVID-19 vaccine or a placebo. Each CDR3 is given with its conserved first and last residue. The D gene is left open where the match is weak. Not every row has a clone size; where given, it reads once, few, many or a size class.

clone size: -; J gene: TRBJ2-2; V gene: TRBV18; D gene: -; CDR3 protein: CASSLRESSGELFF; CDR3 DNA: TGTGCCAGCTCCCTCCGGGAGTCTTCCGGGGAGCTGTTTTTT
clone size: -; J gene: TRBJ2-5; V gene: TRBV7-3; D gene: -; CDR3 protein: CASSLVGGRETQYF; CDR3 DNA: TGTGCCAGCAGCTTGGTTGGGGGTAGGGAGACCCAGTACTTC
clone size: -; J gene: TRBJ1-5; V gene: TRBV24-1; D gene: -; CDR3 protein: CATSAGEQDQPQHF; CDR3 DNA: TGTGCCACCAGTGCGGGGGAACAAGATCAGCCCCAGCATTTT
clone size: -; J gene: TRBJ1-4; V gene: TRBV30; D gene: -; CDR3 protein: CAWRGQLLNEKLFF; CDR3 DNA: TGTGCCTGGAGAGGACAGTTACTAAATGAAAAACTGTTTTTT
clone size: -; J gene: TRBJ2-3; V gene: TRBV27; D gene: TRBD2; CDR3 protein: CASLAGGTDTQYF; CDR3 DNA: TGTGCCAGTCTAGCGGGAGGCACAGATACGCAGTATTTT
clone size: -; J gene: TRBJ2-1; V gene: TRBV29-1; D gene: TRBD1; CDR3 protein: CSGIWTGRNEQFF; CDR3 DNA: TGCAGCGGGATCTGGACAGGGAGGAATGAGCAGTTCTTC
clone size: -; J gene: TRBJ2-2; V gene: TRBV3-1/TRBV3-2; D gene: TRBD2; CDR3 protein: CASSQRGREGGELFF; CDR3 DNA: TGTGCCAGCAGCCAACGGGGGAGGGAAGGCGGGGAGCTGTTTTTT
clone size: -; J gene: TRBJ2-4; V gene: TRBV7-2; D gene: -; CDR3 protein: CASSLGLNSLQYF; CDR3 DNA: TGTGCCAGCAGCTTAGGACTCAACTCCCTTCAGTACTTC
clone size: -; J gene: TRBJ1-5; V gene: TRBV6-5; D gene: TRBD1; CDR3 protein: CASSRGQNQPQHF; CDR3 DNA: TGTGCCAGCAGTCGGGGACAGAATCAGCCCCAGCATTTT
clone size: -; J gene: TRBJ2-1; V gene: TRBV7-7; D gene: TRBD2; CDR3 protein: CASSNFAGGGQNEQFF; CDR3 DNA: TGTGCTAGCAGCAATTTTGCGGGAGGGGGTCAGAATGAGCAGTTCTTC
clone size: -; J gene: TRBJ2-1; V gene: TRBV5-1; D gene: -; CDR3 protein: CASSLSSTGGNEQFF; CDR3 DNA: TGCGCCAGCAGCTTGTCGTCGACTGGGGGGAATGAGCAGTTCTTC
clone size: -; J gene: TRBJ1-1; V gene: TRBV15; D gene: TRBD1; CDR3 protein: CATSRARTGAGTEAFF; CDR3 DNA: TGTGCCACCAGCAGAGCCCGGACAGGGGCCGGCACTGAAGCTTTCTTT
clone size: -; J gene: TRBJ2-5; V gene: TRBV6-5; D gene: TRBD2; CDR3 protein: CASSLAGEGEETQYF; CDR3 DNA: TGTGCCAGCAGCCTGGCGGGGGAGGGAGAAGAGACCCAGTACTTC
clone size: -; J gene: TRBJ1-1; V gene: TRBV6-5; D gene: -; CDR3 protein: CASSYLRGGDTEAFF; CDR3 DNA: TGTGCCAGCAGTTACCTCCGGGGGGGGGACACTGAAGCTTTCTTT
clone size: -; J gene: TRBJ2-3; V gene: TRBV21-1; D gene: -; CDR3 protein: CASSNERFSDTQYF; CDR3 DNA: TGTGCCAGCAGCAATGAGAGGTTCTCAGATACGCAGTATTTT
clone size: -; J gene: TRBJ2-7; V gene: TRBV27; D gene: TRBD1; CDR3 protein: CASRGWGTAVSYEQYF; CDR3 DNA: TGTGCCAGCAGAGGTTGGGGGACAGCCGTCTCCTACGAGCAGTACTTC
clone size: -; J gene: TRBJ2-1; V gene: TRBV2; D gene: TRBD2; CDR3 protein: CASRALTSGRYNEQFF; CDR3 DNA: TGTGCCAGCAGAGCCCTTACTAGCGGGAGATACAATGAGCAGTTCTTC
clone size: -; J gene: TRBJ2-3; V gene: TRBV6-5; D gene: -; CDR3 protein: CASTGTSTDTQYF; CDR3 DNA: TGTGCCAGCACTGGGACGTCCACAGATACGCAGTATTTT
clone size: -; J gene: TRBJ1-6; V gene: TRBV10-3; D gene: TRBD1; CDR3 protein: CAIGTGDTPLHF; CDR3 DNA: TGTGCCATCGGGACAGGGGACACACCCCTCCACTTT
clone size: -; J gene: TRBJ2-1; V gene: TRBV18; D gene: -; CDR3 protein: CASSADRNSEQFF; CDR3 DNA: TGTGCCAGCTCCGCAGACAGGAACAGTGAGCAGTTCTTC
clone size: -; J gene: TRBJ2-1; V gene: TRBV19; D gene: -; CDR3 protein: CASSSPQREQFF; CDR3 DNA: TGTGCCAGTAGTTCCCCCCAAAGGGAGCAGTTCTTC
clone size: -; J gene: TRBJ2-1; V gene: TRBV28; D gene: TRBD2; CDR3 protein: CASTLGGKYNEQFF; CDR3 DNA: TGTGCCAGCACGTTGGGAGGGAAGTACAATGAGCAGTTCTTC
clone size: once; J gene: TRBJ2-1; V gene: TRBV5-6; D gene: -; CDR3 protein: CASSLGGVPYNEQFF; CDR3 DNA: TGTGCCAGCAGCTTGGGAGGTGTTCCCTACAATGAGCAGTTCTTC
clone size: once; J gene: TRBJ1-3; V gene: TRBV5-6; D gene: -; CDR3 protein: CASSLGYTAGNTIYF; CDR3 DNA: TGTGCCAGCAGCTTGGGTTACACAGCTGGAAACACCATATATTTT
clone size: -; J gene: TRBJ2-2; V gene: TRBV24-1; D gene: -; CDR3 protein: CATSVPQGMENTGELFF; CDR3 DNA: TGTGCCACCAGTGTCCCACAGGGAATGGAAAACACCGGGGAGCTGTTTTTT
clone size: -; J gene: TRBJ2-2; V gene: TRBV27; D gene: TRBD2; CDR3 protein: CASSFGLAGVNTGELFF; CDR3 DNA: TGTGCCAGCAGTTTCGGGCTAGCGGGAGTTAACACCGGGGAGCTGTTTTTT
clone size: -; J gene: TRBJ2-2; V gene: TRBV11-3; D gene: TRBD2; CDR3 protein: CASSLEGGRFNTGELFF; CDR3 DNA: TGTGCCAGCAGCTTAGAGGGCGGGAGATTCAACACCGGGGAGCTGTTTTTT
clone size: once; J gene: TRBJ2-1; V gene: TRBV2; D gene: -; CDR3 protein: CASSEGPNEQFF; CDR3 DNA: TGTGCCAGCAGTGAAGGGCCCAATGAGCAGTTCTTC
clone size: -; J gene: TRBJ2-5; V gene: TRBV28; D gene: -; CDR3 protein: CASTVWGGRGETQYF; CDR3 DNA: TGTGCCAGCACCGTCTGGGGGGGGCGCGGGGAGACCCAGTACTTC
clone size: -; J gene: TRBJ2-7; V gene: TRBV19; D gene: TRBD2; CDR3 protein: CASRRRESYEQYF; CDR3 DNA: TGTGCCAGTAGGAGGCGGGAGTCCTACGAGCAGTACTTC
clone size: -; J gene: TRBJ2-3; V gene: TRBV6-4; D gene: TRBD1; CDR3 protein: CASSAGQGGGDTQYF; CDR3 DNA: TGTGCCAGCAGTGCCGGACAGGGAGGCGGAGATACGCAGTATTTT
clone size: -; J gene: TRBJ1-1; V gene: TRBV7-6; D gene: TRBD1; CDR3 protein: CASSRTQTGDTEAFF; CDR3 DNA: TGTGCCAGCAGCCGAACCCAAACAGGGGACACTGAAGCTTTCTTT
clone size: -; J gene: TRBJ1-3; V gene: TRBV9; D gene: -; CDR3 protein: CASSPQGRYSGNTIYF; CDR3 DNA: TGTGCCAGCAGCCCCCAGGGACGGTACTCTGGAAACACCATATATTTT
clone size: -; J gene: TRBJ2-3; V gene: TRBV27; D gene: -; CDR3 protein: CASSLVPQATDTQYF; CDR3 DNA: TGTGCCAGCAGTTTAGTCCCACAGGCCACAGATACGCAGTATTTT
clone size: -; J gene: TRBJ1-1; V gene: TRBV5-1; D gene: -; CDR3 protein: CASSSGLNTEAFF; CDR3 DNA: TGCGCCAGCAGCTCGGGACTGAACACTGAAGCTTTCTTT
clone size: -; J gene: TRBJ2-5; V gene: TRBV30; D gene: TRBD2; CDR3 protein: CAWSPLAGGRETQYF; CDR3 DNA: TGTGCCTGGAGTCCTCTAGCGGGAGGGCGAGAGACCCAGTACTTC
clone size: -; J gene: TRBJ1-1; V gene: TRBV7-8; D gene: -; CDR3 protein: CASSLVAEAEAFF; CDR3 DNA: TGTGCCAGCAGCTTAGTCGCGGAGGCTGAAGCTTTCTTT
clone size: -; J gene: TRBJ1-1; V gene: TRBV2; D gene: -; CDR3 protein: CASSESRGNTEAFF; CDR3 DNA: TGTGCCAGCAGTGAATCGAGGGGTAACACTGAAGCTTTCTTT
clone size: -; J gene: TRBJ2-2; V gene: TRBV12-2; D gene: -; CDR3 protein: CASRSQGLAGGPHTGELFF; CDR3 DNA: TGTGCAAGTCGCTCACAGGGACTAGCGGGAGGGCCGCACACCGGGGAGCTGTTTTTT
clone size: -; J gene: TRBJ2-3; V gene: TRBV9; D gene: TRBD2; CDR3 protein: CASAAPLLAPSTDTQYF; CDR3 DNA: TGTGCCAGCGCCGCCCCCTTACTAGCGCCTAGCACAGATACGCAGTATTTT
clone size: -; J gene: TRBJ2-3; V gene: TRBV7-9; D gene: -; CDR3 protein: CASKTGTPNTDTQYF; CDR3 DNA: TGTGCCAGCAAGACCGGGACACCTAACACAGATACGCAGTATTTT
clone size: once; J gene: TRBJ2-3; V gene: TRBV5-1; D gene: TRBD2; CDR3 protein: CASRAGGADTQYF; CDR3 DNA: TGCGCCAGCAGGGCGGGAGGGGCAGATACGCAGTATTTT